The sample holds many counts of the clone carrying this T cell receptor (beta chain). The CDR3 loop spans 16 amino acids. Looked up from germline, CDR1 is SGHVS and CDR2 is FQNEAQ. J gave up 10 bases and V 5 bases, and 17 bases lay outside the gene matches. The sample belongs to a study of T-cell reconstitution after alpha-beta-depleted transplantation in children. As it was prepared, the TCRbeta library received unique molecular identifiers. TCRdb called the PCR reads again in MiXCR, with one record for every CDR3 protein. The sample includes about 240,000 distinct CDR3 sequences, over 20% of them seen just once.

The chain has TRBV7-8 and TRBJ2-1; 7 nucleotides match TRBD2. The receptor comes from a girl aged 2-9 years with Fanconi anemia, due to receive a stem cell transplant. The specimen comprised PBMCs, sampled before TCRalphabeta/CD19-depleted stem cell transplant. CDR3 amino acids: CASSPRSRGVVVEQFF. The CDR3 DNA sequence: TGTGCCAGCAGCCCACGCTCCCGGGGGGTTGTTGTCGAGCAGTTCTTC.